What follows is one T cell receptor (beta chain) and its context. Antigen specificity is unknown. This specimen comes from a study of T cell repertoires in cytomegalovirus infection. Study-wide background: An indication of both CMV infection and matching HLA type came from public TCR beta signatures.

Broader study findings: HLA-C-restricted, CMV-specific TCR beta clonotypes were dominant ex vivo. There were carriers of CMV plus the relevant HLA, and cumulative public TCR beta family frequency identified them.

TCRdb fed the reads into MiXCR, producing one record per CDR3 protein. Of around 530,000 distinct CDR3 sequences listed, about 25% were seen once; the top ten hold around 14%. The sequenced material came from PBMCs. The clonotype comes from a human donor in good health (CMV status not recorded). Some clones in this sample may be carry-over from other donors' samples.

CDR3 loop: CASSQEEGLSTDTQYF. CDR3 bases: TGCGCCAGCAGCCAAGAAGAAGGACTTAGCACAGATACGCAGTATTTT. V is TRBV4-1 and J is TRBJ2-3; maybe TRBD2 (5 bases). Deletions cut 0 bases from V and 0 bases from J, with 10 bases between. The germline V gene has CDR1 MGHRA and CDR2 YSYEKL. The CDR3 totals 16 residues.